The 23 T cell receptor beta chains listed next were all sequenced from one sample in a study of cytomegalovirus exposure and HLA in healthy donors. The PCR had 60 Vbeta and 13 Jbeta primers. TCRdb keeps only in-frame clones here, not all; method: immunoSEQ multiplex PCR. The top ten hold around 6% of the sample, which has fewer than 250,000 clones, more than 75% seen once. Specimen: PBMCs. The receptors come from a man aged 40-49 years in good health and CMV-seropositive.

V is TRBV15 and J is TRBJ2-3; 9 bases align to TRBD1. CDR3 length: 17 amino acids. Trimming at V came to 0 bases and at J to 1 base, leaving 5 bases not matched to a gene. Germline-derived CDR1 and CDR2 are LNHNV and YYDKDF (reference sequence). This CDR3 is CATSRDRTGERTDTQYF. CDR3 in DNA: TGTGCCACCAGCAGAGACCGGACAGGGGAGCGCACAGATACGCAGTATTTT.

The chain is built from TRBV19 and TRBJ1-5, with a tentative D call TRBD1 (6 bases). This CDR3 comprises 15 residues. V shed 10 bases and J shed 1 base, with 17 bases lying between them. Germline V gene lookup returns CDR1 LNHDA and CDR2 SQIVND (reference sequence). The CDR3 reads CATERAQGSNQPQHF. The CDR3 nucleotides read TGTGCCACCGAAAGGGCCCAGGGGAGCAATCAGCCCCAGCATTTT.

This clone was detected only a few times. The V and J genes are TRBV20-1 and TRBJ1-5, with a possible D match to TRBD1 (5 bases). This CDR3 spans 11 amino acids. The V gene's germline CDR1 is DFQATT and CDR2 SNEGSKA (reference sequence). DNA of the CDR3: TGCGCAAGGGGAGGCGATCAGCCCCAGCATTTT. Its translation: CARGGDQPQHF.

This clone appeared once. The J gene is TRBJ1-3, the V gene TRBV9; D uncertain. This CDR3 comprises 14 residues. V shed 4 bases and J shed 0 bases, with 8 bases lying between them. Per the germline V gene, CDR1 is SGDLS and CDR2 is YYNGEE. In DNA form, the CDR3 reads TGTGCCAGCAGCCCCTATAGCTCTGGAAACACCATATATTTT. It yields the protein CASSPYSSGNTIYF.

The V and J genes are TRBV9 and TRBJ2-3; 10 bases are a match to TRBD2. V shed 3 bases, J shed 1 base, and the junction held 2 bases outside the gene matches. This CDR3 is built from 15 residues. Looked up from germline, CDR1 is SGDLS and CDR2 is YYNGEE. The CDR3 reads CASSGTSGRTDTQYF. The CDR3 DNA follows: TGTGCCAGCAGCGGGACTAGCGGACGCACAGATACGCAGTATTTT. Using reference TRBV9 and TRBJ2-3 for the parts outside the CDR3, the full variable domain is DSGVTQTPKHLITATGQRVTLRCSPRSGDLSVYWYQQSLDQGLQFLIQYYNGEERAKGNILERFSAQQFPDLHSELNLSSLELGDSALYFCASSGTSGRTDTQYFGPGTRLTVL.

This rearrangement joins TRBV7-8 to TRBJ1-1, with D tentatively TRBD1 (5 bases). This CDR3 spans 14 amino acids. V was shortened by 1 base and J by 1 base, with 7 bases between the two germline ends. CDR1 and CDR2 from the germline V gene are SGHVS and FQNEAQ. The CDR3 DNA follows: TGTGCCAGCAGCTTAGTTACAGGGAACACTGAAGCTTTCTTT. Translated, it gives CASSLVTGNTEAFF. The full variable domain, in which reference TRBV7-8 and TRBJ1-1 provide the parts outside the CDR3, is GAGVSQSPRYKVAKRGQDVALRCDPISGHVSLFWYQQALGQGPEFLTYFQNEAQLDKSGLPSDRFFAERPEGSVSTLKIQRTQQEDSAVYLCASSLVTGNTEAFFGQGTRLTVV.

This rearrangement joins TRBV18 to TRBJ2-3; TRBD2 matches at 9 bases. This CDR3 is built from 16 residues. The V segment lost 6 bases and the J segment 3 bases; nucleotides outside the gene matches: 10. Germline CDR1 KGHSH, CDR2 LQKENI. The CDR3 DNA is TGTGCCAGCTCGGGACTAGCTCCGAGAAGGACAGATACGCAGTATTTT. It specifies CASSGLAPRRTDTQYF.

The J gene is TRBJ1-5, the V gene TRBV5-4; 12 positions agree with TRBD1. The length of the CDR3 is 16 residues. Germline V gene sequence: CDR1 SGHNT, CDR2 YYREEE (reference sequence). The J segment lost 7 bases and the V segment lost 2 bases, leaving 7 bases of the junction unmatched. This CDR3 reads CASSFYGTGGGQPQHF. CDR3 DNA: TGTGCCAGCAGCTTCTACGGGACAGGGGGCGGACAGCCCCAGCATTTT.

The J gene is TRBJ1-1, the V gene TRBV6-5, with TRBD1 matching 7 bases. Germline V gene sequence: CDR1 MNHEY, CDR2 SVGAGI. There are 14 residues in the CDR3. V gave up 4 bases and J gave up 1 base; unmatched junction bases: 3. The CDR3 nucleotides are TGTGCCAGCAGTTTCGGGACAGCGAACACTGAAGCTTTCTTT. It encodes CASSFGTANTEAFF.

V is TRBV16 and J is TRBJ2-2; the D gene is possibly TRBD1 (5 bases). The V end lost 0 bases, the J end lost 1 base, and 6 bases lay between the germline ends. Germline lookup yields CDR1 KGHSY and CDR2 FQNENV. The CDR3 is 15 residues long. CDR3 residues: CASSQSTGNTGELFF. The DNA of the CDR3 is TGTGCCAGCAGCCAATCAACAGGGAACACCGGGGAGCTGTTTTTT.

The CDR3, as DNA: TGTGCCTGGAGACCCGGGGATGGCTACACCTTC. As protein: CAWRPGDGYTF. The chain links TRBV30 to TRBJ1-2, with D uncertain. CDR3 length equals 11 residues. CDR1 GTSNPN and CDR2 SVGIG come from the germline V gene (reference sequence). V gave up 3 bases and J gave up 6 bases, with 8 bases separating them.

This chain links TRBV5-1 with TRBJ2-1; a weak D match, TRBD2 (6 bases). V gave up 4 bases and J gave up 14 bases, with 19 bases separating them. Germline V gene sequence: CDR1 SGHRS, CDR2 YFSETQ. The CDR3 extends over 13 amino acids. DNA of the CDR3: TGCGCCAGCAGCCCAAGTAGGCGGGACCTTGAGTTCTTC. Translating gives CASSPSRRDLEFF.

This sequence joins TRBV14 and TRBJ2-5, with TRBD2 matching 8 bases. This CDR3 region has 13 residues. V shed 6 bases and J 8 bases; nucleotides not matched to a gene: 8. Germline values: CDR1 SGHDN, CDR2 FVKESK. CDR3 DNA sequence: TGTGCCAGCAGTCCGCGGGGGGACGGAACCCAGTACTTC. Encoded protein: CASSPRGDGTQYF.

The V and J genes are TRBV6-5 and TRBJ1-1, with TRBD1 identical over 10 bases. Trimming took 6 bases from V and 5 from J; bases not matched to a gene: 6. The CDR3 totals 14 residues. Germline CDR1 reads MNHEY; CDR2 reads SVGAGI. CDR3: CASSPGQGGTEAFF. The DNA of the CDR3 is TGTGCCAGCAGCCCCGGACAGGGGGGGACTGAAGCTTTCTTT.

This clone was seen only a few times. V is TRBV29-1 and J is TRBJ2-5, with D perhaps TRBD2 (6 bases). The germline V gene encodes CDR1 SQVTM and CDR2 ANQGSEA. The length of the CDR3 is 16 residues. Trimming removed 3 bases from V and 2 bases from J, with 19 bases in between. CDR3 bases: TGCAGCGTTGATTTCCAACTAGCCTCTCCTCAAGAGACCCAGTACTTC. Translation gives CSVDFQLASPQETQYF. The full variable domain, with the rest looked up from reference TRBV29-1 and TRBJ2-5, is SAVISQKPSRDICQRGTSLTIQCQVDSQVTMMFWYRQQPGQSLTLIATANQGSEATYESGFVIDKFPISRPNLTFSTLTVSNMSPEDSSIYLCSVDFQLASPQETQYFGPGTRLLVL.

The V and J genes are TRBV25-1 and TRBJ1-1, with 9 bases aligning to TRBD1. Germline V gene sequence: CDR1 MGHDK, CDR2 SYGVNS. The CDR3 sequence is 16 residues long. The ends lost 3 bases at V and 5 bases at J; junction bases unmatched: 10. The CDR3 spells CASSDSGTGRGTEAFF. The CDR3 DNA reads as TGTGCCAGCAGTGATTCCGGGACAGGGCGAGGGACTGAAGCTTTCTTT.

The rearrangement links TRBV5-6 to TRBJ1-2; D uncertain. Trimming pared 1 base from V and 4 bases from J, leaving 5 bases between. In germline, CDR1 is SGHDT, CDR2 YYEEEE. This CDR3 is 12 amino acids long. The CDR3 DNA sequence: TGTGCCAGCAGCTTGAACTTCTATGGCTACACCTTC. Protein sequence: CASSLNFYGYTF.

The chain is built from TRBV7-2 and TRBJ2-1; 7 positions agree with TRBD1. V lost 4 bases, J lost 4 bases, and 10 bases stayed unmatched. Germline loops: CDR1 SGHTA, CDR2 FQGNSA. The CDR3 spans 16 residues. The CDR3 loop is CASSWWTGTAYNEQFF. The CDR3 DNA is TGTGCCAGCAGCTGGTGGACCGGGACAGCTTACAATGAGCAGTTCTTC.

V and J are TRBV5-6 and TRBJ1-4, with a possible D match to TRBD1 (5 bases). V lost 0 bases and J 7 bases, leaving 10 bases between the germline ends. This CDR3 comprises 14 residues. Germline V gives CDR1 SGHDT, CDR2 YYEEEE. CDR3 sequence: CASSLAGQGEKLFF. CDR3 coding DNA: TGTGCCAGCAGCTTGGCTGGGCAGGGTGAAAAACTGTTTTTT. The full variable domain, its missing parts supplied by reference TRBV5-6 and TRBJ1-4, is DAGVTQSPTHLIKTRGQQVTLRCSPKSGHDTVSWYQQALGQGPQFIFQYYEEEERQRGNFPDRFSGHQFPNYSSELNVNALLLGDSALYLCASSLAGQGEKLFFGSGTQLSVL.

The rearrangement joins TRBV4-2 to TRBJ1-1; no definite D call. V was clipped by 1 base and J by 4 bases, with 10 bases between them. Germline CDR1 and CDR2: LGHNA and YNFKEQ. The CDR3 has 14 residues. The CDR3 DNA reads as TGTGCCAGCAGCCAAGGTAGCCCACCCACTGAAGCTTTCTTT. Its translation is CASSQGSPPTEAFF.

The genes are TRBV5-1 and TRBJ2-2, with a possible D match to TRBD2 (5 bases). The V end was cut by 4 bases, the J end by 5 bases, with 15 bases between. This CDR3 is built from 15 residues. The germline V gene has CDR1 SGHRS and CDR2 YFSETQ. CDR3 region: CASSESGSQTGELFF. The CDR3 DNA reads TGCGCCAGCAGCGAAAGTGGGAGTCAGACCGGGGAGCTGTTTTTT.

V and J are TRBV27 and TRBJ2-7; TRBD1 agrees at 7 bases. Trimming cost V 6 bases and J 3 bases; bases outside gene matches: 8. CDR1 is MNHEY and CDR2 is SMNVEV in the germline V gene (reference sequence). There are 14 residues in the CDR3. CDR3 protein: CASSLTGKSYEQYV. The CDR3 region has the DNA TGTGCCAGCAGCTTGACAGGGAAAAGCTACGAGCAGTACGTC.

The gene calls are TRBV27 and TRBJ2-7; TRBD1 might be the D (6 bases). From germline, CDR1 is MNHEY and CDR2 SMNVEV (reference sequence). CDR3 size: 13 residues. V was shortened by 3 bases and J by 3 bases, with 9 bases between the two germline ends. The CDR3 sequence is CASSLTGNYEQYF. CDR3 in DNA: TGTGCCAGCAGTTTGACAGGTAACTACGAGCAGTACTTC.